One and the same sample provided the 6 T cell receptor beta chains below, sequenced in a study of T cell responses to AZD1222 COVID-19 vaccine. Only in-frame clones appear in the TCRdb table, and some are missing; sequencing was by immunoSEQ multiplex PCR. This sample has some 200,000 clones, with more than 70% found just once. The material sequenced was peripheral blood, taken 28 days after the second AZD1222 dose. These receptors originate from an adult who received the AZD1222 COVID-19 vaccine.

The V gene is TRBV28, the J gene TRBJ2-6, with 7 bases lining up with TRBD1. With 5 bases clipped from V and 1 base from J, the junction kept 8 bases outside the gene matches. The CDR3 consists of 17 residues. The germline V gene has CDR1 MDHEN and CDR2 SYDVKM. CDR3 in amino acids: CASSHNRGLSGANVLTF. As DNA, the CDR3 is TGTGCCAGCAGTCACAACAGGGGTTTGTCTGGGGCCAACGTCCTGACTTTC.

The gene calls are TRBV3-1 (or the pseudogene TRBV3-2) and TRBJ2-5, with TRBD2 identical over 15 bases. CDR3 length: 15 residues. J lost 9 bases, V lost 3 bases, and 5 bases had no gene match. Looked up from germline, CDR1 is LGHDT and CDR2 is YNNKEL (reference sequence). CDR3 amino acids: CASSQWGLAGGSQYF. CDR3 bases: TGTGCCAGCAGCCAGTGGGGACTAGCGGGAGGATCCCAGTACTTC.

This chain connects TRBV7-9 to TRBJ2-7; no clear D. CDR3 length: 13 amino acids. CDR1 is SEHNR, CDR2 FQNEAQ, per germline (reference sequence). V lost 4 bases, J lost 7 bases, and 14 bases lay in between. For the CDR3, the DNA is TGTGCCAGCAGCTACGCCGGATCTCGGGAGCAGTACTTC. Its translation is CASSYAGSREQYF.

The chain joins TRBV4-3 to TRBJ1-3, with D tentatively TRBD1 (5 bases). Between the trimmed V and J ends, which lost 2 bases and 2 bases, there was a span of 10 bases. This CDR3 is 15 amino acids long. Germline V gene sequence: CDR1 LGHNA, CDR2 YSLEER. This CDR3 reads CASSQRAGPGNTIYF. The DNA for the CDR3 is TGCGCCAGCAGCCAAAGGGCAGGGCCTGGAAACACCATATATTTT.

This sequence joins TRBV28 and TRBJ1-2, with 7 bases lining up with TRBD1. Trimming took 6 bases from V and 10 from J; bases not matched to a gene: 5. CDR3 length: 11 amino acids. Looked up from germline, CDR1 is MDHEN and CDR2 is SYDVKM. CDR3 bases: TGTGCCAGCAGCCGGGGACAGAACTACACCTTC. Encoded protein: CASSRGQNYTF.

About this clone itself: Distinct nucleotide sequences in the sample also encode this CDR3. The chain carries TRBV20-1 and TRBJ2-7; no definite D call. Trimming took 3 bases from V and 4 from J, leaving 7 bases between them. Germline V lookup: CDR1 DFQATT, CDR2 SNEGSKA (reference sequence). The CDR3 is 11 amino acids. This chain's CDR3 is CSAREVYEQYF. In DNA, the CDR3 is TGCAGTGCTAGGGAAGTTTACGAGCAGTACTTC.